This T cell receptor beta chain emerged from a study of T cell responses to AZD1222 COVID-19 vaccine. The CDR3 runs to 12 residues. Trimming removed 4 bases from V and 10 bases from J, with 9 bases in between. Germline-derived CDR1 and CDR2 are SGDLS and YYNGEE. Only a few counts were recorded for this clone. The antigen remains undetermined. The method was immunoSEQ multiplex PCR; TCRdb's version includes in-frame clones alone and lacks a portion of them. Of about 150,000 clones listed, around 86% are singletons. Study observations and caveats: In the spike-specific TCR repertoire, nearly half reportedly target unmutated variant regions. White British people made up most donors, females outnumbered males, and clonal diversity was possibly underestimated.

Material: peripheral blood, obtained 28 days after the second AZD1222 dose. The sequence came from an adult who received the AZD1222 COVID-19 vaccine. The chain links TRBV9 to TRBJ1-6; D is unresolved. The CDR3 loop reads CASSPGVSPLHF. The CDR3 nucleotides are TGTGCCAGCAGCCCCGGGGTGTCACCCCTCCACTTT. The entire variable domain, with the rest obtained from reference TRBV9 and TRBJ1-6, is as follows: DSGVTQTPKHLITATGQRVTLRCSPRSGDLSVYWYQQSLDQGLQFLIQYYNGEERAKGNILERFSAQQFPDLHSELNLSSLELGDSALYFCASSPGVSPLHFGNGTRLTVT.